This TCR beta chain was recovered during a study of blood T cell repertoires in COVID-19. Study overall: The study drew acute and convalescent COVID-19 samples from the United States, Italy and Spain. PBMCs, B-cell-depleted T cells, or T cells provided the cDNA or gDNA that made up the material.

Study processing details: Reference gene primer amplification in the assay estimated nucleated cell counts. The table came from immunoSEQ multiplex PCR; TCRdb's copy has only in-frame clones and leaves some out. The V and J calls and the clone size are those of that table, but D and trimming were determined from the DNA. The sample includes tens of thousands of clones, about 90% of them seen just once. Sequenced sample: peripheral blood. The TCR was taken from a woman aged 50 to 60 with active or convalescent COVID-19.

For the CDR3, the DNA is TGTGCCATCAGTGGTCAGGGATCCGGAAACACCATATATTTT. It codes for CAISGQGSGNTIYF. The chain links TRBV10-3 to TRBJ1-3, with D possibly TRBD1 on 5 matching bases. Germline V gene lookup returns CDR1 ENHRY and CDR2 SYGVKD. Trimming removed 4 bases from V and 4 bases from J, with 11 bases in between. The CDR3 spans 14 residues.